This T cell receptor (beta chain) was identified during a study of blood T cells in healthy people across ages (dated by TCRdb to the mid-2010s). Describing the broader study: In model experiments, template switching captured about one uniquely barcoded TCR beta cDNA molecule for every two T cells. The donors were divided into four age groups: young (average approximately 16 years), middle-aged (around 41), aged (around 59) and long-lived (approximately 74). Using the same blood draw, the study looked at two additional independent replicas of 1 million unique cDNA reads for two donors, one aged 18 to 29 and the other aged 80 or older. Age-related changes in TCR beta repertoire diversity were measured in the study by deep sequencing normalized with unique cDNA molecular identifiers. To avoid experimental bias, donors of different ages were spread randomly across the sequencing lanes. General findings and caveats noted by the study authors: Compared with the aged group, the long-lived group had more naive CD4+ T cells, fewer expanded clones and increased TCR diversity, suggesting age selection. As age increased, observed TCR beta diversity per million T cells dropped in a roughly linear way, and a significant reduction was already evident by age roughly 36. Because profiling used bulk unsorted PBMCs, naive and antigen-experienced compartments could not be compared conclusively. There was a strong correlation between observed TCR beta diversity and the percentage of naive T cells measured by flow cytometry. Estimates of total diversity based on one million sequenced T cells were considered lower bounds and underestimates. Because the CMV infection status of the donors was unknown, age-related changes in expanded clonotypes may potentially have been confounded.

Points on this clonotype: Which antigen it targets is not known. No much larger clone exists at a distance of one base, and base qualities are not known.

To prepare the library, 5' RACE was applied. The listed sequencing device is Illumina HiSeq 2500. A second PCR of roughly 7 to 12 cycles was run with a J-beta primer mix and a sample-barcoded 5' primer. Each TCR beta cDNA molecule received a unique molecular identifier from a template-switch 5' adaptor carrying 12 random nucleotides. Each sample yielded at least 3 million CDR3-containing paired-end reads. First-strand cDNA was synthesized from all RNA with the Mint cDNA synthesis kit, primed by a TRBC-specific oligonucleotide. Following uracil-DNA glycosylase treatment, a first 18-cycle PCR with universal primers M1SS and BC2_uni_R was performed on all cDNA. Under the source paper's analysis protocol: For normalization, 1 million high-quality reads were randomly selected from each sample, with every read carrying a distinct molecular identifier. Instead of being binned into consensus sequences, reads that shared molecular identifiers were thrown out. MiTCR, with a Q25 quality threshold and the strictest error-elimination algorithm, was used for CDR3 identification, clonotype clustering and error correction. Lower-bound total TCR beta diversity was estimated with a nonparametric unseen species model using Euler transformation. TCRdb reanalyzed the raw reads on its own, using fastp at Q25 for trimming and MiXCR for clone calling, and kept in-frame beta chains. Merged by CDR3 protein, the rows form single entries marked with the most common genes and DNA. These V and J calls are TCRdb output, not the study's own analysis. The sample has about 580,000 distinct CDR3 sequences on record, under 55% of them singletons. The ten top clones hold about 22% of the sample.

The roughly 39 donors, aged about 6 to 100 years, were systemically healthy Caucasian individuals from Russia. Approximately 9.7 milliliters of peripheral blood were drawn from each donor into EDTA-treated Vacutainer tubes. Ficoll-Paque density-gradient centrifugation was used to isolate PBMCs, with at least 6.5 million per sample. Total RNA, at least 6 micrograms per sample, was extracted from PBMCs with Trizol reagent. The percentages of naive CD45RAhigh/CD27high T cells were determined by flow cytometry on a PBMC aliquot from every donor. The CDR3 contains 18 residues, cysteine and phenylalanine counted. Only the CDR3 portion is preserved as DNA: 54 bases, with reading frame beginning at the first base. The germline V gene supplies CDR1 SGHTA and CDR2 FQGNSA. For this chain, trimming is 1 base at the V end and 5 bases at the J end, and the number of junction bases without a gene match is 14.

The receptor's source is a man older than 75 in good health. In this chain, TRBV7-2 is recombined with TRBJ2-3; the central 8 bases match TRBD1. The sequenced sample was blood. The CDR3 is CASSLVPLVQGAGDTQYF. In nucleotides, the sequence is TGTGCCAGCAGCTTAGTCCCCCTAGTGCAGGGGGCTGGAGATACGCAGTATTTT.